What follows is one T cell receptor (beta chain) and its context. Its target is unknown. Libraries were prepared by immunoSEQ multiplex PCR; TCRdb keeps only in-frame clonotypes and omits some of them. The sample records about 150,000 clones, roughly 93% being singletons. The data stem from a study of T cell responses to AZD1222 COVID-19 vaccine. Study-level results: Two doses of AZD1222 preceded a rise in Spike-specific TCR breadth and depth. Just five to seven people given AZD1222 tested seropositive at baseline. A mostly white British donor set with more females was recruited, and clonal diversity was possibly underestimated.

The germline gives CDR1 SEHNR, CDR2 FQNEAQ (reference sequence). V lost 2 bases to trimming and J lost 4 bases, with 11 bases between them. The CDR3 loop spans 14 amino acids. This rearrangement joins TRBV7-9 to TRBJ1-2; the D gene is possibly TRBD1 (6 bases). This receptor was obtained from an adult who received the AZD1222 COVID-19 vaccine. The source was peripheral blood, collected 28 days after the second AZD1222 dose. For the CDR3, the DNA is TGTGCCAGCAGCTTAACTCAGGGGAGCTATGGCTACACCTTC. Residues: CASSLTQGSYGYTF. The full variable domain, its missing parts supplied by reference TRBV7-9 and TRBJ1-2, is DTGVSQNPRHKITKRGQNVTFRCDPISEHNRLYWYRQTLGQGPEFLTYFQNEAQLEKSRLLSDRFSAERPKGSFSTLEIQRTEQGDSAMYLCASSLTQGSYGYTFGSGTRLTVV.